The text below deals with one TCR beta chain. This entry is derived from a study of control samples from healthy donors and cancer patients. The method was immunoSEQ multiplex PCR; TCRdb's version includes in-frame clones alone and lacks a portion of them. The ten most abundant clones cover 2.2% of a sample with about 190,000 clones. The CDR3 extends over 15 amino acids. In germline, CDR1 is SGHRS, CDR2 YFSETQ. V was shortened by 2 bases and J by 2 bases, with 14 bases between the two germline ends. The source of this sequence is a woman younger than 45 in good health. The rearrangement uses TRBV5-1 and TRBJ2-7, with D possibly being TRBD1 (5 bases). The sequenced material came from blood. DNA of the CDR3: TGCGCCAGCAGCTTAACAGACAGCTTAACCTACGAGCAGTACTTC. Protein: CASSLTDSLTYEQYF. The full variable domain, completed using reference TRBV5-1 and TRBJ2-7, is KAGVTQTPRYLIKTRGQQVTLSCSPISGHRSVSWYQQTPGQGLQFLFEYFSETQRNKGNFPGRFSGRQFSNSRSEMNVSTLELGDSALYLCASSLTDSLTYEQYFGPGTRLTVT.